This TCR beta chain is drawn from a study of Tregs in tolerant kidney transplant recipients. Study at large: CD4+CD25+CD127- cells came from approximately 3-day belatacept mixed lymphocyte reactions, some with approximately 5-day graft donor restimulation. Sorting used antibodies to exclude donor cells.

Germline values: CDR1 LNHDA, CDR2 SQIVND (reference sequence). V shed 5 bases, J shed 0 bases, and the junction held 6 bases outside the gene matches. The CDR3 sequence is 16 residues long. About this clone: Its cognate antigen is unknown.

Data came from immunoSEQ multiplex PCR; TCRdb stores just in-frame clones and leaves some out. Of just under 45,000 clones in the sample, 95% were seen once. Broader study findings: No direct test of biological reproducibility was done here. Few patients were studied, so findings need validation in larger groups.

The sequenced material came from Tregs from blood cultured with allogeneic cells. This receptor was identified in a human donor in good health. The V call is TRBV19, the J call TRBJ1-5; 8 bases are shared with TRBD1. The CDR3 DNA sequence: TGTGCCAGTAGTTTCCGGACAGGGATTAGCAATCAGCCCCAGCATTTT. Protein product: CASSFRTGISNQPQHF.